What follows is one TCR beta chain and its context. Clones were read by immunoSEQ multiplex PCR, and TCRdb kept only the in-frame ones, dropping some. The sample has fewer than 250,000 clones; 80% to 90% are singletons. This CDR3 has 15 amino acids. CDR1 and CDR2 from the germline V gene are LNHNV and YYDKDF (reference sequence). Trimming removed 0 bases from V and 1 base from J, with 10 bases in between. This record comes from a study of blood T cell repertoires in COVID-19. About the study: Specimens from acute and convalescent COVID-19 originated in the United States, Italy and Spain. T cells, B-cell-depleted T cells, or PBMCs provided the cDNA or gDNA that served as material.

The material sequenced was peripheral blood. The genes are TRBV15 and TRBJ2-7; D may be TRBD2 (5 bases). The TCR originated in a woman in her thirties or forties with active or convalescent COVID-19. The chain's CDR3 is CATSRDLGGSYEQYF. CDR3 nucleotides: TGTGCCACCAGCAGAGATCTTGGCGGGTCCTACGAGCAGTACTTC.